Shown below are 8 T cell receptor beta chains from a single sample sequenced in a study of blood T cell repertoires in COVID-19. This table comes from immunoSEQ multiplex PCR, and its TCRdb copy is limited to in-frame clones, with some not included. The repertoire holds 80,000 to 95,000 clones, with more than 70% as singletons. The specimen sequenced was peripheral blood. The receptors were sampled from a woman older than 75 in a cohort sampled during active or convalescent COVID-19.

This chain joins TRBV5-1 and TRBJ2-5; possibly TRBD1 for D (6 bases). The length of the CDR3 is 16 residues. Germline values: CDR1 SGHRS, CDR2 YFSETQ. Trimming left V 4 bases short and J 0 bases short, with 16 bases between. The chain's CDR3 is CASSLPGRQDQETQYF. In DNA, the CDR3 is TGCGCCAGCAGCCTCCCGGGCCGACAGGACCAAGAGACCCAGTACTTC.

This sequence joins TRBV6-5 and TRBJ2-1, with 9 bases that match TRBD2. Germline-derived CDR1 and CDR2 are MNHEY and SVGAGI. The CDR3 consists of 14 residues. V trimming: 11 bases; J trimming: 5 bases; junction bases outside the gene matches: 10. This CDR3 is CAGQRGAAHNEQFF. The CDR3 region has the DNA TGTGCCGGACAGCGGGGGGCTGCACACAATGAGCAGTTCTTC.

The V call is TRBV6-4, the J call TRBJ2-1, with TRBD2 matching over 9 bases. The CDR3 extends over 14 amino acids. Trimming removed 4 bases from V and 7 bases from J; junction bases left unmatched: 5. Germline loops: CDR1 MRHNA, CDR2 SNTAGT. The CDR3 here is CASSGASGKNEQFF. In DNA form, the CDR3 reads TGTGCCAGCAGTGGGGCTAGCGGGAAGAATGAGCAGTTCTTC.

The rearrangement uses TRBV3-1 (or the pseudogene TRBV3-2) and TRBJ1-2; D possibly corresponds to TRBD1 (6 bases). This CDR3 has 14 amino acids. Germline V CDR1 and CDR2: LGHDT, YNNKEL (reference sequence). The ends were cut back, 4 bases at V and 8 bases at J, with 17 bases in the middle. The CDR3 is CASSPSHRVRGYTF. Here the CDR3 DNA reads TGTGCCAGCAGCCCGTCTCACAGGGTAAGAGGCTACACCTTC.

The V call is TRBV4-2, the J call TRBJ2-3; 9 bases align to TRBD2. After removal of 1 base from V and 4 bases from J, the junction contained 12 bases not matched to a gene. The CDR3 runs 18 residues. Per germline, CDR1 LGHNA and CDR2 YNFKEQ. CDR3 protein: CASSQVLLAGPRADTQYF. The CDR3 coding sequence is TGTGCCAGCAGCCAAGTGCTGCTAGCGGGACCAAGGGCAGATACGCAGTATTTT.

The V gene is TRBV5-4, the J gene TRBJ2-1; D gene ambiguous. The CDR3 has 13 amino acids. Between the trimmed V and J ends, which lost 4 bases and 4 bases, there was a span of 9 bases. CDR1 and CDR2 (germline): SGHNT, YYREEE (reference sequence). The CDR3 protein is CASSPTQYNEQFF. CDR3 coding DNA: TGTGCCAGCAGCCCCACCCAGTACAATGAGCAGTTCTTC.

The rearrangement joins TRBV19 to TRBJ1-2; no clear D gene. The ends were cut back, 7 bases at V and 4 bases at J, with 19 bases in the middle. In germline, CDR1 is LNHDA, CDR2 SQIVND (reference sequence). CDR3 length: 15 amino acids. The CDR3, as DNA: TGTGCCAGTACCGCTAGCGACTCGCCGGGCTATGGCTACACCTTC. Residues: CASTASDSPGYGYTF.

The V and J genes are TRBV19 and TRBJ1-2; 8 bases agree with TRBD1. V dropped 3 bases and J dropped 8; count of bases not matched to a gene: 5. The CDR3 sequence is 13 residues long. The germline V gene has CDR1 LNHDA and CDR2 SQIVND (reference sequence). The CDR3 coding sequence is TGTGCCAGTAGTATCAACAGGGGGGAAGGCTACACCTTC. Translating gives CASSINRGEGYTF.